This T cell receptor (beta chain) was recovered during a study of blood T cell repertoires in COVID-19. Germline V lookup: CDR1 SGDLS, CDR2 YYNGEE. The CDR3 is 16 amino acids. The V end was cut by 4 bases, the J end by 2 bases, with 17 bases between. Clones were sequenced by immunoSEQ multiplex PCR, and TCRdb holds only the in-frame ones, with some missing. The table shows a few hundred thousand clones, with 85% occurring only once. The gene calls are TRBV9 and TRBJ2-3; no reliable D call. This TCR was sampled from a woman in her late teens or twenties with acute or convalescent COVID-19. The sequenced sample consisted of peripheral blood. This chain's CDR3 is CASSPTLPANTDTQYF. Written as DNA, the CDR3 is TGTGCCAGCAGCCCAACGCTACCCGCGAACACAGATACGCAGTATTTT.